The clone carrying this T cell receptor (beta chain) has just a few counts. Its specificity is not known. Germline-derived CDR1 and CDR2 are LNHNV and YYDKDF (reference sequence). Deletions cut 0 bases from V and 1 base from J, with 9 bases between. This CDR3 has 16 amino acids. Relapse was seen in all patients after autologous stem cell transplantation, and brentuximab vedotin exposure was variable. The data derive from a study of PD-1 blockade in classical Hodgkin lymphoma. Profiling relied on immunoSEQ multiplex PCR, and the TCRdb table lists in-frame clones only, not all of them. Here the sample spans fewer than 20,000 clones, approximately 83% being singletons. Study results and limitations: While CD8+ TCR diversity did not rise significantly by C4D1, CD4+ TCR diversity did.

Material: peripheral blood mononuclear cells (PBMCs), obtained before the second cycle of nivolumab. This receptor was identified in a human donor with classical Hodgkin lymphoma. The chain recombines TRBV15 with TRBJ2-2; TRBD2 might be the D (6 bases). The CDR3 nucleotides are TGTGCCACCAGCAGAGATCCAGCGGGGAACACCGGGGAGCTGTTTTTT. It encodes CATSRDPAGNTGELFF.